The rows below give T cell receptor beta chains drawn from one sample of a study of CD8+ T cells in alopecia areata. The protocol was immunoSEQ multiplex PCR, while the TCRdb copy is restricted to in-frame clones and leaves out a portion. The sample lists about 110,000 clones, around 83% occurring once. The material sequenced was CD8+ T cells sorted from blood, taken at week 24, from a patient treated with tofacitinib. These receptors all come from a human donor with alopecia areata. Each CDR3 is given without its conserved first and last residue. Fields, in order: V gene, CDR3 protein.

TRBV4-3,ASSQEQGQGIYNEQF
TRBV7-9,ASSSTTGDYGYT
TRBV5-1,ASSLAGQASEQY
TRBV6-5,ASSYSGTSNYGYT
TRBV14,ASSQEYRGQGVLRQETQY
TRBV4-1,ASSQVGYEQY
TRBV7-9,ASSLAGTGELF
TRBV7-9,ASSHGLSGEQF
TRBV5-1,ASSPWTGPHTFEAF
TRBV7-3,ASSLSPGERNEQY
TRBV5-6,ASSLEGQGYGYT
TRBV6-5,ASSYAGSTDTQY
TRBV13,ASSSSPGQTDNYGYT
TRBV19,ASSIWGAGELF
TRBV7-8,ASSPKQPHSGNTIY
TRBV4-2,ASSQEDGTSSYEQY
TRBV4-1,ASSPSSGYSSYEQY
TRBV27,ASSLTLASSYNEQF
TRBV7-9,ASSLAGLAKYEQY
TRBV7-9,ASSLDSGMNEQF